This T cell receptor (beta chain) originates from a study of blood T cell repertoires in COVID-19. Study at large: Material from acute and convalescent COVID-19 was sourced from the United States, Italy and Spain.

Looked up from germline, CDR1 is LNHNV and CDR2 is YYDKDF (reference sequence). V was trimmed by 0 bases and J by 4 bases, leaving 9 bases between them. This CDR3 spans 14 amino acids. Sequencing was performed with immunoSEQ multiplex PCR; in TCRdb, only in-frame clones are kept and a portion is missing. This table holds hundreds of thousands of clones, roughly four fifths found once. Material: peripheral blood. V gene TRBV15 combines with J gene TRBJ1-1, with D possibly TRBD1 on 5 matching bases. The receptor was derived from a woman in her seventies with acute or convalescent COVID-19. CDR3 sequence: CATSRDRGGTEAFF. The CDR3, as DNA: TGTGCCACCAGCAGAGATAGGGGCGGCACTGAAGCTTTCTTT. Looking up the rest from reference TRBV15 and TRBJ1-1 gives the full variable domain: DAMVIQNPRYQVTQFGKPVTLSCSQTLNHNVMYWYQQKSSQAPKLLFHYYDKDFNNEADTPDNFQSRRPNTSFCFLDIRSPGLGDTAMYLCATSRDRGGTEAFFGQGTRLTVV.